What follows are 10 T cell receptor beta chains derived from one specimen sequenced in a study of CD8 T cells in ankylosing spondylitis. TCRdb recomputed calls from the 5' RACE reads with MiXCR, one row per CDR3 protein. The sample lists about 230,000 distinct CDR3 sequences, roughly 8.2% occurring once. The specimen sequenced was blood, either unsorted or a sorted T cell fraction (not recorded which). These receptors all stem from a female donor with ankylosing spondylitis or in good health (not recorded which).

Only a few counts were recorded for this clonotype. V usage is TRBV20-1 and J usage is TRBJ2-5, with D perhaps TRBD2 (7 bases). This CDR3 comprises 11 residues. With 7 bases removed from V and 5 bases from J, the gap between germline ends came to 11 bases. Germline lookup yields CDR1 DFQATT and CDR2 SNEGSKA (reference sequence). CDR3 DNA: TGCAGTGTTAGGGGGGGGGAGACCCAGTACTTC. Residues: CSVRGGETQYF.

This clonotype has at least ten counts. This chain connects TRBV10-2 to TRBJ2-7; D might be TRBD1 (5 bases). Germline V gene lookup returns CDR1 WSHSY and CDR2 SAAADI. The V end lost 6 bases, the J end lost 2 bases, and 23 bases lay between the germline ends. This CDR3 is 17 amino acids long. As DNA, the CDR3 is TGCGCCAGCAGGGACACAAATAGAGGAACAGGAACCTACGAGCAGTACTTC. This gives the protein CASRDTNRGTGTYEQYF.

Here the CDR3 DNA reads TGTGCCAGCAGATTTACTAGCGGCACGCGAACCGGGGAGCTGTTTTTT. Its protein is CASRFTSGTRTGELFF. This rearrangement joins TRBV7-9 to TRBJ2-2, with 8 bases lining up with TRBD2. J lost 5 bases, V lost 6 bases, and 11 bases had no gene match. Germline V lookup: CDR1 SEHNR, CDR2 FQNEAQ (reference sequence). The CDR3 has 16 amino acids.

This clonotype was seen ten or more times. CDR3 protein: CASNQGGQTYEQYF. In DNA, the CDR3 is TGTGCCAGCAACCAGGGAGGGCAGACTTACGAGCAGTACTTC. V and J are TRBV28 and TRBJ2-7; TRBD2 matches at 7 bases. V lost 7 bases to trimming and J lost 4 bases; unmatched junction nucleotides: 10. The germline V gene has CDR1 MDHEN and CDR2 SYDVKM. This CDR3 spans 14 amino acids.

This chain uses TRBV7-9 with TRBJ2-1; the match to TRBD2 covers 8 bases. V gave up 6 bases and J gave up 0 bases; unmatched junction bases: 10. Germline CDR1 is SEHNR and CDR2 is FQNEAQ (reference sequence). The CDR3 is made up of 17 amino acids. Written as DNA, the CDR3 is TGTGCCAGCAGGCGGAATAGCGGGAAGGGCTCCTACAATGAGCAGTTCTTC. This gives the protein CASRRNSGKGSYNEQFF.

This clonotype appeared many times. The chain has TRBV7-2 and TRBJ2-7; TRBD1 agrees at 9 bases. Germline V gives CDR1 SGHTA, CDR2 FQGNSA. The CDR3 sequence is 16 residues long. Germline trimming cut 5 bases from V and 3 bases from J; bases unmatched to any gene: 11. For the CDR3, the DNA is TGTGCCAGCAGCAAAAGGACAGGGGTCCTAAGCTACGAGCAGTACTTC. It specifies CASSKRTGVLSYEQYF.

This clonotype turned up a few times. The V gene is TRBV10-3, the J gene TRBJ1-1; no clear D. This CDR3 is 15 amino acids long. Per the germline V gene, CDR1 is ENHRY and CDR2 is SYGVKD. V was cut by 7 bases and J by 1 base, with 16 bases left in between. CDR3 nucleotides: TGTGCCATCAAAGATGAGGTTGTCGGGAACACTGAAGCTTTCTTT. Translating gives CAIKDEVVGNTEAFF.

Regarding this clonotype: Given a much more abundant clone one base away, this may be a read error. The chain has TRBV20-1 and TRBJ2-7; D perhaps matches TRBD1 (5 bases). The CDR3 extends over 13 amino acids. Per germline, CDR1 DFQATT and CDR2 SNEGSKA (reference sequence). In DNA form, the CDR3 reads TGCAGTGCTAGAGCAGGGTTGGAGAACGAGCAGTGCTTC. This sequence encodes CSARAGLENEQCF.

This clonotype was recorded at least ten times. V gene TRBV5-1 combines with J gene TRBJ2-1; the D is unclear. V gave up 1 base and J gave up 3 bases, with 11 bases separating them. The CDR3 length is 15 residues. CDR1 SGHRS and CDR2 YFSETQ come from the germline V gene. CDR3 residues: CASSLTPDRYNEQFF. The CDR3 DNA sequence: TGCGCCAGCAGCTTGACCCCGGACCGCTACAATGAGCAGTTCTTC.

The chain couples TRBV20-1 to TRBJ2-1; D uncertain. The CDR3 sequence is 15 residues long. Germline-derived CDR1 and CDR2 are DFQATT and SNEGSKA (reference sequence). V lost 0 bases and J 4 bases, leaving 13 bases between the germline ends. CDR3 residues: CSARDMGGSYNEQFF. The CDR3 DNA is TGCAGTGCTAGAGATATGGGCGGTAGTTACAATGAGCAGTTCTTC.